Described below is a single T cell receptor (beta chain) sequence and its context. Original methodology: Nucleated cell number was recorded as an estimate derived from reference gene primer amplification. TCRdb's table, derived via immunoSEQ multiplex PCR, lists solely in-frame clones and lacks some. V, J and clone size are taken as reported in that table, and D and trimming were inferred from the DNA itself. Of more than 200,000 clones detected, around four fifths appear once; the ten largest clones hold roughly 8.8%. The CDR3 covers 14 residues. Germline lookup yields CDR1 SGHTS and CDR2 YDEGEE. V gave up 1 base and J gave up 5 bases, with 13 bases separating them. The data derive from a study of blood T cell repertoires in COVID-19. Study as a whole: PBMCs, B-cell-depleted T cells, or T cells were the source of the cDNA or gDNA that made up the material.

The receptor was isolated from a woman between 50 and 59 years old with acute or convalescent COVID-19. Sequenced material: peripheral blood. The chain joins TRBV5-8 to TRBJ2-7; D gene unclear. The CDR3 DNA sequence: TGTGCCAGCAGCTTGTGGTCCTATTCCCACGAGCAGTACTTC. This codes for CASSLWSYSHEQYF.